This entry features one T cell receptor beta chain sequence. Its target is unknown. These data are taken from a study of T cell responses to AZD1222 COVID-19 vaccine. The ends lost 3 bases at V and 1 base at J; junction bases unmatched: 3. CDR1 and CDR2 (germline): LNHNV, YYDKDF (reference sequence). The CDR3 extends over 15 amino acids. Study-wide results and caveats: At 160-218 and 743-854, vaccine-associated CD4 TCRs were dominant, and they spanned spike. Donors skewed white British and female; clonal diversity was possibly underestimated.

Using immunoSEQ multiplex PCR, the repertoire was profiled, and TCRdb retains in-frame clones only, with some absent. Altogether 150,000 to 200,000 clones are present, around 88% being singletons, with the ten largest covering roughly 11%. The sequences come from peripheral blood, collected 28 days after the second AZD1222 dose. The TCR comes from an adult who received the AZD1222 COVID-19 vaccine. This chain connects TRBV15 to TRBJ1-1, with 9 bases fitting TRBD1. CDR3: CATSRGDRANTEAFF. DNA of the CDR3: TGTGCCACCAGCAGGGGGGACAGGGCGAACACTGAAGCTTTCTTT.